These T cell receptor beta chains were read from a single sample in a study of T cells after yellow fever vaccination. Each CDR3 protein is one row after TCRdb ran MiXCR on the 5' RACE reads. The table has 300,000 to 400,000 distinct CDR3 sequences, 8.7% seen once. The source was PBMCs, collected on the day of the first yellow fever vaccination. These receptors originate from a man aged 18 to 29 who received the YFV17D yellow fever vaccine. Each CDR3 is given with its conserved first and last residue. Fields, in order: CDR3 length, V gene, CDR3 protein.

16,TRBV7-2,CASSLGGAFGANVLTF
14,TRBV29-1,CSATPGQGLYEQYF
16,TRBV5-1,CASSLVQSQPKNIQYF
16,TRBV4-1,CASSQDQLGGGDTQYF
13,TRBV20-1,CSARVDLQETQYF
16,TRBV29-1,CSVGTSGGQSTDTQYF
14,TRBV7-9,CAIDTRGSNQPQHF
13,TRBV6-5,CASSYGGPGELFF
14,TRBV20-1,CSARVGGVTGELFF
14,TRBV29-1,CSVSFQGGNTEAFF
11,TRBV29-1,CSVWAGDGYTF